These 32 T cell receptor beta chains were sequenced from one sample in a study of blood T cell repertoires in COVID-19. Data came from immunoSEQ multiplex PCR; TCRdb stores just in-frame clones and leaves some out. The table has 190,000 or so clones, approximately 86% seen once. Sequenced input: peripheral blood. These receptors were taken from a man between 35 and 55 years old with active or convalescent COVID-19.

This clone appeared once. The J gene is TRBJ1-2, the V gene TRBV7-9; 8 nucleotides align to TRBD1. Trimming at V came to 4 bases and at J to 2 bases, leaving 3 bases not matched to a gene. From germline, CDR1 is SEHNR and CDR2 FQNEAQ (reference sequence). CDR3 length: 14 amino acids. The CDR3 DNA sequence: TGTGCCAGCAGCTCGACAGGGGTAAACTATGGCTACACCTTC. Its translation: CASSSTGVNYGYTF.

A word on this clone: At one end the junction does not follow the germline gene, possibly because of a read error. The chain is built from TRBV28 and TRBJ1-5; 7 bases agree with TRBD1. Per the germline V gene, CDR1 is MDHEN and CDR2 is SYDVKM. There are 14 residues in the CDR3. CDR3: CASRTRQGNQLQHF. CDR3 sequence (DNA): TGTGCCAGCAGAACCCGACAGGGCAATCAGCTCCAGCATTTT.

The J gene is TRBJ2-1, the V gene TRBV11-3, with 8 bases fitting TRBD2. In germline, CDR1 is SGHNT, CDR2 YENEEA. The CDR3 runs 16 residues. V was pared by 5 bases and J by 2 bases, with 8 bases of the junction left unmatched. The chain's CDR3 is CASSPPRGGPYNEQFF. The CDR3 DNA is TGTGCCAGCAGCCCCCCCCGGGGGGGACCCTACAATGAGCAGTTCTTC.

This chain connects TRBV15 to TRBJ1-2; possibly TRBD1 for D (5 bases). The CDR3 length is 15 residues. V was clipped by 0 bases and J by 2 bases, with 10 bases between them. Germline CDR1 is LNHNV and CDR2 is YYDKDF (reference sequence). CDR3 coding DNA: TGTGCCACCAGCAGAGATCGCACAGGCAACTATGGCTACACCTTC. Its protein is CATSRDRTGNYGYTF.

The gene calls are TRBV30 and TRBJ1-4; perhaps TRBD1 as D (5 bases). V was trimmed by 2 bases and J by 2 bases, leaving 15 bases between them. The CDR3 covers 16 residues. Germline lookup yields CDR1 GTSNPN and CDR2 SVGIG (reference sequence). CDR3 sequence reads: CAWSYGASWTNEKLFF. DNA for the CDR3: TGTGCCTGGAGTTATGGGGCTTCCTGGACTAATGAAAAACTGTTTTTT.

CDR3: CASSSRDREDEQYF. In nucleotides, the CDR3 is TGCGCCAGCAGCTCCCGGGACAGGGAAGACGAGCAGTACTTC. This sequence joins TRBV5-1 and TRBJ2-7; TRBD1 aligns across 9 bases. J lost 5 bases, V lost 3 bases, and 6 bases had no gene match. This CDR3 comprises 14 residues. In germline, CDR1 is SGHRS, CDR2 YFSETQ. Combining the CDR3 with reference TRBV5-1 and TRBJ2-7 gives the whole variable domain KAGVTQTPRYLIKTRGQQVTLSCSPISGHRSVSWYQQTPGQGLQFLFEYFSETQRNKGNFPGRFSGRQFSNSRSEMNVSTLELGDSALYLCASSSRDREDEQYFGPGTRLTVT.

V and J are TRBV4-2 and TRBJ2-3; 10 positions agree with TRBD1. V lost 4 bases, J lost 0 bases, and 10 bases stayed unmatched. The germline gives CDR1 LGHNA, CDR2 YNFKEQ. This CDR3 spans 18 amino acids. This chain's CDR3 is CASSPLLGTGASTDTQYF. CDR3 sequence (DNA): TGTGCCAGCAGCCCCCTGCTTGGGACAGGGGCTAGCACAGATACGCAGTATTTT.

J is TRBJ1-2 and V is TRBV5-6; D is uncertain. V was clipped by 1 base and J by 6 bases, with 10 bases between them. This CDR3 has 13 residues. Germline CDR1 SGHDT, CDR2 YYEEEE. CDR3 DNA sequence: TGTGCCAGCAGCTTGATATGGGAGGATGGCTACACCTTC. Its protein is CASSLIWEDGYTF.

This chain uses TRBV28 with TRBJ2-7; 7 bases fit TRBD1. This CDR3 is built from 14 residues. CDR1 and CDR2 (germline): MDHEN, SYDVKM. J was trimmed by 0 bases and V by 6 bases; bases with no gene match: 5. CDR3 DNA: TGTGCCAGCAGCCTGGACAGGACCTCCTACGAGCAGTACTTC. This sequence encodes CASSLDRTSYEQYF. Together with reference TRBV28 and TRBJ2-7, the CDR3 gives the full variable domain: DVKVTQSSRYLVKRTGEKVFLECVQDMDHENMFWYRQDPGLGLRLIYFSYDVKMKEKGDIPEGYSVSREKKERFSLILESASTNQTSMYLCASSLDRTSYEQYFGPGTRLTVT.

The V call is TRBV9, the J call TRBJ2-2; TRBD1 matches at 8 bases. The V gene end was trimmed by 6 bases and the J gene end by 6 bases; junction bases not matched to a gene: 4. The V gene's germline CDR1 is SGDLS and CDR2 YYNGEE. The CDR3 runs to 13 residues. In nucleotides, the CDR3 is TGTGCCAGCAACCAGGGGGCGGCCGGGGAGCTGTTTTTT. This sequence encodes CASNQGAAGELFF.

The chain joins TRBV7-9 to TRBJ1-1, with D unclear. The CDR3 has 11 residues. V was trimmed by 0 bases and J by 7 bases, leaving 3 bases between them. Germline V gene lookup returns CDR1 SEHNR and CDR2 FQNEAQ (reference sequence). CDR3 region: CASSLAREAFF. CDR3 bases: TGTGCCAGCAGCTTAGCCCGTGAAGCTTTCTTT.

The V gene is TRBV11-1, the J gene TRBJ2-5; D is perhaps TRBD1 (5 bases). V was trimmed by 3 bases and J by 2 bases, leaving 10 bases between them. This CDR3 comprises 14 residues. Germline CDR1 reads SGHAT; CDR2 reads FQDESV (reference sequence). The chain's CDR3 is CASSFWGRQETQYF. CDR3 nucleotide sequence: TGTGCCAGCAGCTTTTGGGGCAGGCAAGAGACCCAGTACTTC. Full variable domain (rest looked up from reference TRBV11-1 and TRBJ2-5): EAEVAQSPRYKITEKSQAVAFWCDPISGHATLYWYRQILGQGPELLVQFQDESVVDDSQLPKDRFSAERLKGVDSTLKIQPAELGDSAMYLCASSFWGRQETQYFGPGTRLLVL.

The chain links TRBV7-2 to TRBJ2-5; D is perhaps TRBD1 (5 bases). This CDR3 has 13 residues. Germline CDR1 and CDR2: SGHTA and FQGNSA. V was shortened by 8 bases and J by 5 bases, with 15 bases between the two germline ends. CDR3 sequence reads: CASGSQGRETQYF. For the CDR3, the DNA is TGTGCCAGCGGATCCCAGGGCCGGGAGACCCAGTACTTC. The variable domain in full, with the rest retrieved from reference TRBV7-2 and TRBJ2-5, is GAGVSQSPSNKVTEKGKDVELRCDPISGHTALYWYRQSLGQGLEFLIYFQGNSAPDKSGLPSDRFSAERTGGSVSTLTIQRTQQEDSAVYLCASGSQGRETQYFGPGTRLLVL.

This clone was seen once. V and J are TRBV5-8 and TRBJ1-2, with TRBD1 identical over 12 bases. The CDR3 runs to 16 residues. The trim removed 6 bases at V and 4 bases at J, leaving 10 bases unmatched. Germline CDR1 reads SGHTS; CDR2 reads YDEGEE. The CDR3 coding sequence is TGTGCCAGCACCTGGCTGGGGACAGGGGGCTTCTATGGCTACACCTTC. As protein: CASTWLGTGGFYGYTF.

The chain combines TRBV5-1 with TRBJ1-1, with D possibly TRBD1 on 6 matching bases. CDR3 size: 15 residues. Germline CDR1 SGHRS, CDR2 YFSETQ. V was cut by 4 bases and J by 6 bases, with 19 bases left in between. CDR3 loop: CASSPGGGIGAEAFF. The CDR3 region has the DNA TGCGCCAGCAGCCCTGGGGGGGGCATTGGCGCTGAAGCTTTCTTT.

The rearrangement uses TRBV30 and TRBJ2-7; 9 positions match TRBD1. Germline V gene sequence: CDR1 GTSNPN, CDR2 SVGIG (reference sequence). V shed 8 bases, J shed 2 bases, and the junction held 7 bases outside the gene matches. This CDR3 spans 13 amino acids. The CDR3 sequence is CAQTGQGPYEQYF. The CDR3 bases are TGTGCCCAAACGGGACAGGGCCCCTACGAGCAGTACTTC.

The chain joins TRBV3-1 (or the pseudogene TRBV3-2) to TRBJ1-1; possibly TRBD1 for D (5 bases). Per germline, CDR1 LGHDT and CDR2 YNNKEL (reference sequence). Trimming removed 4 bases from V and 1 base from J, with 13 bases in between. This CDR3 has 15 amino acids. In DNA form, the CDR3 reads TGTGCCAGCAGCCCCTTCGTGACAGAGAACACTGAAGCTTTCTTT. Its protein product is CASSPFVTENTEAFF.

The chain is built from TRBV5-4 and TRBJ1-4; the D is unclear. This CDR3 contains 15 residues. CDR1 and CDR2 (germline): SGHNT, YYREEE (reference sequence). V lost 1 base and J 4 bases, leaving 11 bases between the germline ends. This CDR3 is CASSLSTGVNEKLFF. The CDR3 DNA sequence: TGTGCCAGCAGCTTGTCTACCGGGGTTAATGAAAAACTGTTTTTT.

For this clone: A much larger clone lies one base from this, so it may be a read error. The V gene is TRBV2, the J gene TRBJ1-5; TRBD1 might be the D (5 bases). Deletions cut 6 bases from V and 0 bases from J, with 6 bases between. The V gene's germline CDR1 is SNHLY and CDR2 FYNNEI. The CDR3 consists of 13 residues. CDR3 coding DNA: TGTGCCAGCAGGACAGCTAGCAATCAGCCCCAGCATTTT. Translation gives CASRTASNQPQHF.

This chain uses TRBV3-1 (or the pseudogene TRBV3-2) with TRBJ2-7, with 11 bases that match TRBD2. Germline-derived CDR1 and CDR2 are LGHDT and YNNKEL (reference sequence). This CDR3 has 14 residues. V lost 1 base, J lost 6 bases, and 2 bases stayed unmatched. This CDR3 is CASSQGLAGFEQYF. CDR3 bases: TGTGCCAGCAGCCAAGGACTAGCGGGGTTCGAGCAGTACTTC.

The gene calls are TRBV5-8 and TRBJ1-6, with no clear D. Germline-derived CDR1 and CDR2 are SGHTS and YDEGEE. The V end lost 0 bases, the J end lost 8 bases, and 12 bases lay between the germline ends. The CDR3 contains 15 residues. The CDR3: CASSLAALVDSPLHF. CDR3 sequence (DNA): TGTGCCAGCAGCTTGGCTGCACTTGTGGATTCACCCCTCCACTTT.

The chain joins TRBV27 to TRBJ1-2; 8 bases match TRBD1. This CDR3 is 14 amino acids long. With 6 bases clipped from V and 2 bases from J, the junction kept 5 bases outside the gene matches. The germline CDR1 and CDR2 sequences are MNHEY and SMNVEV (reference sequence). The CDR3 nucleotides read TGTGCCAGCAGACGGACAGGGTCCAACTATGGCTACACCTTC. Its translation is CASRRTGSNYGYTF.

DNA of the CDR3: TGTGCCAGCTCACCACCCACAGCTTACGAGCAGTACTTC. The encoded protein is CASSPPTAYEQYF. The chain links TRBV18 to TRBJ2-7; D call uncertain. V was shortened by 0 bases and J by 4 bases, with 7 bases between the two germline ends. CDR1 is KGHSH and CDR2 is LQKENI in the germline V gene. The CDR3 is 13 amino acids.

The V and J genes are TRBV19 and TRBJ1-2, with D unresolved. V lost 5 bases and J lost 0, with 10 bases in between. The CDR3 totals 14 residues. CDR1 and CDR2 (germline): LNHDA, SQIVND (reference sequence). CDR3 DNA: TGTGCCAGTAGTGCTCGCCCAGCTAACTATGGCTACACCTTC. It yields the protein CASSARPANYGYTF.

Remarks on this clone: The same CDR3 also results from other DNA sequences found in this sample. The J gene is TRBJ2-7, the V gene TRBV6-1; TRBD1 might be the D (6 bases). Germline V gives CDR1 MNHNS, CDR2 SASEGT. The CDR3 loop spans 13 amino acids. Trimming removed 2 bases from V and 2 bases from J, with 7 bases in between. CDR3 nucleotide sequence: TGTGCCAGCAGTGAATGGACAGCCTACGAGCAGTACTTC. It translates to CASSEWTAYEQYF.

The genes are TRBV6-5 and TRBJ1-5, with D hard to call. Trimming removed 6 bases at V and 5 bases at J, with 11 bases between. The CDR3 runs 13 residues. In germline, CDR1 is MNHEY, CDR2 SVGAGI. Here the CDR3 reads CASSSGSDQPQHF. The CDR3 nucleotides read TGTGCCAGCAGCTCAGGTTCTGATCAGCCCCAGCATTTT.

This clone was recorded once. The CDR3 nucleotides read TGTGCCAGCAGCCAAGACGGACAAAGTAATGAAAAACTGTTTTTT. Encoded protein: CASSQDGQSNEKLFF. This chain connects TRBV4-2 to TRBJ1-4; tentatively, D is TRBD1 (5 bases). The CDR3 contains 15 residues. Germline-derived CDR1 and CDR2 are LGHNA and YNFKEQ. The V end lost 0 bases, the J end lost 4 bases, and 9 bases lay between the germline ends.

The chain uses TRBV4-2 and TRBJ2-5; no clear D. CDR3 size: 14 residues. Deletions cut 2 bases from V and 1 base from J, with 8 bases between. The germline V gene has CDR1 LGHNA and CDR2 YNFKEQ. The CDR3 nucleotides are TGTGCCAGCAGCCAAAGTACTACCCAAGAGACCCAGTACTTC. It codes for CASSQSTTQETQYF.

J is TRBJ1-1 and V is TRBV6-5; possible D gene TRBD1, 5 bases. Trimming stripped 7 bases from V and 5 bases from J, with 17 bases between. This CDR3 region has 14 residues. CDR1 is MNHEY, CDR2 SVGAGI, per germline. The CDR3: CASTFWRGETEAFF. As DNA, the CDR3 is TGTGCCAGCACCTTCTGGAGGGGTGAAACTGAAGCTTTCTTT.

This clone was observed once. The chain is built from TRBV5-1 and TRBJ1-5; 10 bases are a match to TRBD1. The CDR3 totals 15 residues. Per germline, CDR1 SGHRS and CDR2 YFSETQ. V shed 0 bases and J 5 bases; nucleotides not matched to a gene: 2. CDR3 coding DNA: TGCGCCAGCAGCTTGGCGGGACAGGGGTATCAGCCCCAGCATTTT. Protein product: CASSLAGQGYQPQHF.

This sequence joins TRBV6-2 or TRBV6-3 and TRBJ1-6; TRBD1 matches 9 bases. This CDR3 comprises 15 residues. CDR1 MNHEY and CDR2 SVGEGT come from the germline V gene. The V segment lost 4 bases and the J segment 7 bases; nucleotides outside the gene matches: 5. The CDR3 region is CASSSQQGANSPLHF. In DNA form, the CDR3 reads TGTGCCAGCAGTTCACAACAGGGGGCGAATTCACCCCTCCACTTT.

J is TRBJ2-2 and V is TRBV5-6, with TRBD1 as a possible D gene (6 bases). Germline lookup yields CDR1 SGHDT and CDR2 YYEEEE. V was cut by 0 bases and J by 5 bases, with 17 bases left in between. This CDR3 comprises 17 residues. Here the CDR3 reads CASSLGVLGARTGELFF. The CDR3 DNA reads TGTGCCAGCAGCTTGGGAGTTCTGGGGGCGAGGACCGGGGAGCTGTTTTTT.